This TCR beta chain was identified during a study of blood T cells in healthy people across ages. The second PCR ran about 6 to 12 cycles with a sample-barcoded 5' primer and J-beta primers. Each CDR3 protein gets one entry after TCRdb re-called the 5' RACE reads with MiXCR. The profile shows 1.5 million to 2 million distinct CDR3 sequences, over 25% of them singletons. Trimming at V came to 9 bases and at J to 0 bases, leaving 4 bases not matched to a gene. Germline V gives CDR1 SNHLY, CDR2 FYNNEI. The CDR3 has 13 residues. Whole-study results and caveats: Naive CD4+ cells and diversity were both higher in long-lived donors than in aged donors.

Points on this clonotype: Its antigen is as yet unknown.

Investigators took about 10 milliliters of peripheral blood from every donor. Sequenced sample: blood. This chain connects TRBV2 to TRBJ2-7; TRBD1 matches 8 bases. This clonotype originated in a woman aged 30 to 39 in good health. CDR3 nucleotide sequence: TGTGCCAGGAGGGGACAGGCCTCCTACGAGCAGTACTTC. Protein sequence: CARRGQASYEQYF.